What follows are 25 T cell receptor beta chains derived from one specimen sequenced in a study of OX40 agonist ivuxolimab in advanced cancers. TCRdb's copy holds only in-frame clones and misses some; the assay was immunoSEQ multiplex PCR. The data show tens of thousands of clones, approximately 84% seen once. Specimen: CD4+ or CD8+ T cells sorted from blood, collected in a trial of the OX40 agonist ivuxolimab. Source of these receptors: an adult with an advanced solid tumor such as melanoma, head and neck, liver or kidney cancer.

The J gene is TRBJ2-7, the V gene TRBV6-5, with 8 bases that match TRBD1. CDR3 length: 14 amino acids. Trimming at V came to 7 bases and at J to 3 bases, leaving 8 bases not matched to a gene. Germline loops: CDR1 MNHEY, CDR2 SVGAGI. In nucleotides, the CDR3 is TGTGCCAGCACCTCCGGGACAGGCGTCTACGAGCAGTACTTC. This gives the protein CASTSGTGVYEQYF.

The chain carries TRBV5-1 and TRBJ2-3, with TRBD2 identical over 10 bases. V was pared by 0 bases and J by 6 bases, with 10 bases of the junction left unmatched. Germline lookup yields CDR1 SGHRS and CDR2 YFSETQ. The CDR3 extends over 17 amino acids. The CDR3 DNA is TGCGCCAGCAGCTTGGATGGACTAGCGGCCCTCGGGGATACGCAGTATTTT. Amino acids: CASSLDGLAALGDTQYF.

The chain combines TRBV25-1 with TRBJ2-1, with D hard to call. This CDR3 is built from 14 residues. CDR1 is MGHDK and CDR2 is SYGVNS in the germline V gene. With 3 bases removed from V and 2 bases from J, the gap between germline ends came to 8 bases. The CDR3 coding sequence is TGTGCCAGCAGTGACCCCCTTCCCTACAATGAGCAGTTCTTC. Its translation is CASSDPLPYNEQFF.

V and J are TRBV9 and TRBJ2-3; D is possibly TRBD1 (6 bases). In germline, CDR1 is SGDLS, CDR2 YYNGEE. The CDR3 has 15 amino acids. Trimming took off 0 bases at V and 3 bases at J, with 11 bases between the two ends. This CDR3 is CASSVGPGETDTQYF. The CDR3 bases are TGTGCCAGCAGCGTAGGTCCAGGGGAAACAGATACGCAGTATTTT.

The rearrangement links TRBV5-4 to TRBJ2-1, with D unresolved. Germline V gives CDR1 SGHNT, CDR2 YYREEE (reference sequence). V lost 4 bases to trimming and J lost 4 bases, with 9 bases between them. The CDR3 sequence is 13 residues long. The CDR3 nucleotides read TGTGCCAGCAGCCCCGACGCTTACAATGAGCAGTTCTTC. It yields the protein CASSPDAYNEQFF.

The rearrangement joins TRBV18 to TRBJ2-5; 12 positions agree with TRBD2. From germline, CDR1 is KGHSH and CDR2 LQKENI. This CDR3 is 16 amino acids long. V lost 3 bases to trimming and J lost 3 bases; unmatched junction nucleotides: 5. This chain's CDR3 is CASSPPSGRAEETQYF. Written as DNA, the CDR3 is TGTGCCAGCTCACCCCCTAGCGGGAGGGCCGAAGAGACCCAGTACTTC. The full variable domain, with the rest looked up from reference TRBV18 and TRBJ2-5, is NAGVMQNPRHLVRRRGQEARLRCSPMKGHSHVYWYRQLPEEGLKFMVYLQKENIIDESGMPKERFSAEFPKEGPSILRIQQVVRGDSAAYFCASSPPSGRAEETQYFGPGTRLLVL.

The CDR3 DNA reads TGTGCCAGCAGCTTAGCACAGATGGATACGCAGTATTTT. Translation gives CASSLAQMDTQYF. The chain couples TRBV11-2 to TRBJ2-3; D call uncertain. The germline CDR1 and CDR2 sequences are SGHAT and FQNNGV. V lost 1 base to trimming and J lost 6 bases, with 8 bases between them. There are 13 residues in the CDR3.

V gene TRBV2 combines with J gene TRBJ2-7; TRBD2 aligns across 10 bases. The CDR3 runs to 19 residues. The germline V gene encodes CDR1 SNHLY and CDR2 FYNNEI. Trimming took 2 bases from V and 0 from J; bases not matched to a gene: 13. This CDR3 is CASSEPASGSKSSSYEQYF. In nucleotides, the CDR3 is TGTGCCAGCAGTGAACCGGCTAGCGGGAGTAAAAGTAGCTCCTACGAGCAGTACTTC.

DNA for the CDR3: TGTGCCATCGGGCCAGGGGATGGCCCCCAGCATTTT. The encoded protein is CAIGPGDGPQHF. The rearrangement joins TRBV6-5 to TRBJ1-5, with D possibly TRBD1 on 6 matching bases. CDR1 and CDR2 (germline): MNHEY, SVGAGI. Trimming took 10 bases from V and 10 from J, leaving 17 bases between them. The CDR3 is 12 amino acids.

The chain carries TRBV11-1 and TRBJ2-1; TRBD2 agrees at 10 bases. V lost 2 bases and J lost 5; bases outside the gene matches: 3. The CDR3 sequence is 15 residues long. Germline CDR1 is SGHAT and CDR2 is FQDESV (reference sequence). The CDR3 nucleotides read TGTGCCAGCAGCTTACAAGCGGGAGGGGACAATGAGCAGTTCTTC. It specifies CASSLQAGGDNEQFF.

With respect to this clone: At one end, the junction sequence differs from germline, possibly due to a read error. CDR3 DNA: TGTGCTAGCAGCTTTTCTAGCGGGCGGGGGGAGACCCAGTACTTC. It is translated as CASSFSSGRGETQYF. The chain recombines TRBV7-7 with TRBJ2-5; 8 bases are a match to TRBD2. This CDR3 has 15 amino acids. Germline loops: CDR1 SSHAT, CDR2 FNYEAQ (reference sequence).

The V call is TRBV4-2, the J call TRBJ2-2; D possibly uses TRBD1 or TRBD2 (5 bases each). The CDR3 length is 16 residues. Trimming took 0 bases from V and 1 from J, leaving 9 bases between them. Germline CDR1 is LGHNA and CDR2 is YNFKEQ. Here the CDR3 reads CASSQDGTRNTGELFF. Here the CDR3 DNA reads TGTGCCAGCAGCCAAGACGGGACCAGGAACACCGGGGAGCTGTTTTTT.

The chain has TRBV30 and TRBJ2-3, with TRBD1 matching 7 bases. Per the germline V gene, CDR1 is GTSNPN and CDR2 is SVGIG (reference sequence). The CDR3 is 21 amino acids. J gave up 0 bases and V 0 bases, and 21 bases lay outside the gene matches. The DNA for the CDR3 is TGTGCCTGGAGTGTAACCCCGGGACAGACGACAAGAGAGACTAGCACAGATACGCAGTATTTT. Protein: CAWSVTPGQTTRETSTDTQYF.

This rearrangement joins TRBV5-1 to TRBJ2-3, with D perhaps TRBD2 (6 bases). There are 15 residues in the CDR3. Trimming pared 5 bases from V and 6 bases from J, leaving 19 bases between. Germline CDR1 reads SGHRS; CDR2 reads YFSETQ. The CDR3 protein is CASRLTGTLADTQYF. The CDR3 DNA follows: TGCGCCAGCAGGTTAACCGGGACTCTAGCGGATACGCAGTATTTT.

The V call is TRBV6-1, the J call TRBJ2-1; TRBD2 matches at 9 bases. With 6 bases clipped from V and 0 bases from J, the junction kept 9 bases outside the gene matches. This CDR3 is built from 17 residues. Per germline, CDR1 MNHNS and CDR2 SASEGT. The CDR3 loop is CASRETSGSSSYNEQFF. As DNA, the CDR3 is TGTGCCAGCAGGGAAACTAGCGGGTCGAGCTCCTACAATGAGCAGTTCTTC.

The chain uses TRBV6-5 and TRBJ2-5; either TRBD1 or TRBD2 may fit D (5 bases each). The germline CDR1 and CDR2 sequences are MNHEY and SVGAGI. There are 14 residues in the CDR3. V lost 2 bases and J 4 bases, leaving 11 bases between the germline ends. CDR3 sequence (DNA): TGTGCCAGCAGTTACACGGGGCAGCGAGAGACCCAGTACTTC. Translation gives CASSYTGQRETQYF.

V usage is TRBV6-4 and J usage is TRBJ1-2; D unresolved. CDR1 and CDR2 from the germline V gene are MRHNA and SNTAGT. Between the trimmed V and J ends, which lost 4 bases and 7 bases, there was a span of 16 bases. This CDR3 is built from 14 residues. CDR3 sequence: CASSALGSTGGYTF. Written as DNA, the CDR3 is TGTGCCAGCAGTGCCCTCGGCTCTACCGGTGGCTACACCTTC.

This clone showed up just once. The rearrangement joins TRBV28 to TRBJ2-3, with TRBD2 matching over 7 bases. CDR3 length equals 14 residues. CDR1 and CDR2 from the germline V gene are MDHEN and SYDVKM. V lost 4 bases and J lost 5; bases outside the gene matches: 6. Here the CDR3 reads CASSSLAGVDTQYF. The CDR3 DNA reads TGTGCCAGCAGTTCCCTGGCGGGAGTAGATACGCAGTATTTT.

J is TRBJ2-5 and V is TRBV5-1; 8 nucleotides agree with TRBD2. The CDR3 runs 16 residues. Germline values: CDR1 SGHRS, CDR2 YFSETQ. The V segment lost 2 bases and the J segment 5 bases; nucleotides outside the gene matches: 11. The CDR3: CASSLRSGSKGETQYF. The CDR3 bases are TGCGCCAGCAGCTTAAGGAGCGGGAGTAAGGGGGAGACCCAGTACTTC.

The gene calls are TRBV7-2 and TRBJ1-5; D is uncertain. Per germline, CDR1 SGHTA and CDR2 FQGNSA. This CDR3 comprises 14 residues. V lost 2 bases and J 7 bases, leaving 12 bases between the germline ends. CDR3 sequence reads: CASSLQDIGQPQHF. CDR3 bases: TGTGCCAGCAGCTTACAGGATATAGGACAGCCCCAGCATTTT.

V is TRBV29-1 and J is TRBJ2-7; 10 bases fit TRBD2. There are 13 residues in the CDR3. Trimming cost V 5 bases and J 4 bases; bases outside gene matches: 5. Looked up from germline, CDR1 is SQVTM and CDR2 is ANQGSEA. The CDR3: CSVRTSGIYEQYF. CDR3 bases: TGCAGCGTTAGGACTAGCGGTATTTACGAGCAGTACTTC.

J is TRBJ1-2 and V is TRBV10-3; possibly TRBD1 for D (5 bases). The CDR3 sequence is 14 residues long. V lost 2 bases to trimming and J lost 5 bases, with 12 bases between them. Germline CDR1 reads ENHRY; CDR2 reads SYGVKD. CDR3 coding DNA: TGTGCCATCAGTGAGCCTCAGGGTGGGTATGGCTACACCTTC. This translates into CAISEPQGGYGYTF.

V and J are TRBV29-1 and TRBJ2-3; D is ambiguous. Germline loops: CDR1 SQVTM, CDR2 ANQGSEA. This CDR3 is built from 12 residues. Trimming shortened V by 3 bases and J by 1 base, and 5 bases separated the two germline ends. The CDR3 reads CSVDDGTDTQYF. The CDR3 DNA reads as TGCAGCGTTGATGACGGCACAGATACGCAGTATTTT.

The table lists this clone with many counts. The chain is built from TRBV2 and TRBJ2-7, with 9 bases identical to TRBD1. V dropped 6 bases and J dropped 4; count of bases not matched to a gene: 10. The V gene's germline CDR1 is SNHLY and CDR2 FYNNEI. This CDR3 is built from 15 residues. The CDR3 loop reads CASRRGTGIGYEQYF. The CDR3 DNA reads as TGTGCCAGCAGGAGAGGGACAGGGATAGGTTACGAGCAGTACTTC.

The chain joins TRBV28 to TRBJ2-1; TRBD2 aligns across 9 bases. The V and J ends lost 6 bases and 7 bases, in that order; junction bases with no gene match: 10. The V gene's germline CDR1 is MDHEN and CDR2 SYDVKM. CDR3 length: 15 residues. The CDR3 sequence: CASRPPGLARNEQFF. CDR3 coding DNA: TGTGCCAGCAGACCCCCGGGACTAGCAAGGAATGAGCAGTTCTTC. Looking up the rest from reference TRBV28 and TRBJ2-1 gives the full variable domain: DVKVTQSSRYLVKRTGEKVFLECVQDMDHENMFWYRQDPGLGLRLIYFSYDVKMKEKGDIPEGYSVSREKKERFSLILESASTNQTSMYLCASRPPGLARNEQFFGPGTRLTVL.